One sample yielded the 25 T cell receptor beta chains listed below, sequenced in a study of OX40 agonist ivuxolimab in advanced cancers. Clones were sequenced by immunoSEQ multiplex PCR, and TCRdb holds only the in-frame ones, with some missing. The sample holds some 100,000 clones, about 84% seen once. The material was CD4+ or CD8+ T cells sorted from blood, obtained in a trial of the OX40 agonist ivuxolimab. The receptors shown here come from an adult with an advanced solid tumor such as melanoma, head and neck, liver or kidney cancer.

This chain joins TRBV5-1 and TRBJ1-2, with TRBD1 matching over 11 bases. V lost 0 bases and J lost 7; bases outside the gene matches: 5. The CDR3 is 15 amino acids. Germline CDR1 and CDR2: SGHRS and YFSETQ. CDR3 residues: CASSLDGQGAGGYTF. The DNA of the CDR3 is TGCGCCAGCAGCTTGGATGGACAGGGGGCCGGTGGCTACACCTTC.

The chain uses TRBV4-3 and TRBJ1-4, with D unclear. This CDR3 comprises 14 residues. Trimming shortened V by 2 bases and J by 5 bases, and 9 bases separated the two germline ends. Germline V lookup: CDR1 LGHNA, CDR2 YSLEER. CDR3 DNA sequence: TGCGCCAGCAGCCAACTGGACGGGAATGAAAAACTGTTTTTT. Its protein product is CASSQLDGNEKLFF.

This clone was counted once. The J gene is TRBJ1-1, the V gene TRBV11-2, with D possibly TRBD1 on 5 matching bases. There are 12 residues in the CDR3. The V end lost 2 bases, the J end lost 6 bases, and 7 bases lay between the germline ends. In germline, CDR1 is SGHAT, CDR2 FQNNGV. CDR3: CASSLSGAEAFF. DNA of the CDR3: TGTGCCAGCAGCTTATCGGGGGCTGAAGCTTTCTTT.

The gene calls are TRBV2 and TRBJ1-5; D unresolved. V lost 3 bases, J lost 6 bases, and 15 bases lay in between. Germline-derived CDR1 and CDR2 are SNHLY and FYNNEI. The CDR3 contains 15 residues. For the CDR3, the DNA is TGTGCCAGCAGTGAGCGCGGTTCGTCCTTTCAGCCCCAGCATTTT. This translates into CASSERGSSFQPQHF. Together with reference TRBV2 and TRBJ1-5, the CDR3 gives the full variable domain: EPEVTQTPSHQVTQMGQEVILRCVPISNHLYFYWYRQILGQKVEFLVSFYNNEISEKSEIFDDQFSVERPDGSNFTLKIRSTKLEDSAMYFCASSERGSSFQPQHFGDGTRLSIL.

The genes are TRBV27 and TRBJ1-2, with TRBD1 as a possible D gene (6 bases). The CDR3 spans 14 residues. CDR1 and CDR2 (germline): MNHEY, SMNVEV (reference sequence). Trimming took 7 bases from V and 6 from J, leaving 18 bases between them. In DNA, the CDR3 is TGTGCCAGCACCTCCCCGATGAGGGGGAATGGCTACACCTTC. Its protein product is CASTSPMRGNGYTF.

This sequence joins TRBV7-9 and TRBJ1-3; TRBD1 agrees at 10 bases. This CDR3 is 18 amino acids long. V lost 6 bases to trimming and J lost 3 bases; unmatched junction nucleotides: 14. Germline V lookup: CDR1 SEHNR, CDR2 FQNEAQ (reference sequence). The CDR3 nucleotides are TGTGCCAGCAGGGGACAGGGGACGCGCTATGAGGATGGAAACACCATATATTTT. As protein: CASRGQGTRYEDGNTIYF.

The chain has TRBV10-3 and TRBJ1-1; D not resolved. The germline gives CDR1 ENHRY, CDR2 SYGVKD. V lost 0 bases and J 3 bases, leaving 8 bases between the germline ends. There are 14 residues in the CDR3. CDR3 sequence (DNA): TGTGCCATCAGTGAGTCGGCAGTCCACACTGAAGCTTTCTTT. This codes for CAISESAVHTEAFF.

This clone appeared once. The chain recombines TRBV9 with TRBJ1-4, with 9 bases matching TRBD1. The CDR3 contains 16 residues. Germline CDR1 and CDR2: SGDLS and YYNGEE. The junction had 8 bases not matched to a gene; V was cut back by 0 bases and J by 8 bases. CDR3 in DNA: TGTGCCAGCAGCGTAGGCTCGGGACAGGGACCGGAAAAACTGTTTTTT. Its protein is CASSVGSGQGPEKLFF.

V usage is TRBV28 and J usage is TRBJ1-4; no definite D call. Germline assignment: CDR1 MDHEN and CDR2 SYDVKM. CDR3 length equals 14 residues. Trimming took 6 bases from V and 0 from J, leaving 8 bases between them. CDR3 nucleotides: TGTGCCAGCAGGTATCCAGCAACTAATGAAAAACTGTTTTTT. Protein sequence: CASRYPATNEKLFF.

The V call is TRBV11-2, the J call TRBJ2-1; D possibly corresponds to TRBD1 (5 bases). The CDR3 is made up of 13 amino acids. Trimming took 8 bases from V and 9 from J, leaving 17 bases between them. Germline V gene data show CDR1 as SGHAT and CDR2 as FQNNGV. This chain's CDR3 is CASHISGSREQFF. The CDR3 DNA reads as TGTGCCAGCCATATCTCAGGGTCGCGTGAGCAGTTCTTC.

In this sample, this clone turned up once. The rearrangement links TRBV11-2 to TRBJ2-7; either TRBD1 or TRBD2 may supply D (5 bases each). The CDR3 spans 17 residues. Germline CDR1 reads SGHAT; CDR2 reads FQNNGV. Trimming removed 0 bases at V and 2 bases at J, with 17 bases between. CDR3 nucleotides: TGTGCCAGCAGCTTAGAAAAAGCTTGGGGGTACCCCTACGAGCAGTACTTC. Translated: CASSLEKAWGYPYEQYF.

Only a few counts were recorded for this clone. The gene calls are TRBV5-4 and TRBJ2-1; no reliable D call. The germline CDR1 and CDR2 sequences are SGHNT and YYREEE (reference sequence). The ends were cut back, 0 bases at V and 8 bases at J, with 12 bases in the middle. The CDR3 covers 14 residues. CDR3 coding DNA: TGTGCCAGCAGCTTGGGTCGGTATGTAGATGAGCAGTTCTTC. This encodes CASSLGRYVDEQFF.

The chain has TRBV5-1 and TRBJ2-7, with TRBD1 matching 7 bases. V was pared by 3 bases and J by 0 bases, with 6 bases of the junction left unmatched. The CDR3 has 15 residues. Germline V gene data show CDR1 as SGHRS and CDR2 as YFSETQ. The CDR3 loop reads CASSWDSSSSYEQYF. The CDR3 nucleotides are TGCGCCAGCAGCTGGGACAGCTCAAGCTCCTACGAGCAGTACTTC.

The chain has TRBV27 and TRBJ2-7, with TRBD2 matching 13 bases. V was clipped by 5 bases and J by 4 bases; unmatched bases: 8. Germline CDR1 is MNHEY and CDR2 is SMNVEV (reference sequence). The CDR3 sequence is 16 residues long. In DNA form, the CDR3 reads TGTGCCAGCAGTAGACCGGGACTAGCGGGATCTTACGAGCAGTACTTC. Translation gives CASSRPGLAGSYEQYF.

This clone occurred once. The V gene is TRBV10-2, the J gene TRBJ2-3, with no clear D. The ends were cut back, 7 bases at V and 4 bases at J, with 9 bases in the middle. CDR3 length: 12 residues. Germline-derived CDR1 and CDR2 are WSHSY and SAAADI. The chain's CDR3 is CASNMGSDTQYF. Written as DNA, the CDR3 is TGCGCCAGCAACATGGGGTCAGATACGCAGTATTTT.

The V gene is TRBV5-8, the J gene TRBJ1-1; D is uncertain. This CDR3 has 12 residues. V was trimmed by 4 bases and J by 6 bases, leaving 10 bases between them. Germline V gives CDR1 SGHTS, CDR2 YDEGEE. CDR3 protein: CASSHPTPEAFF. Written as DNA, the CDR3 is TGTGCCAGCAGCCACCCCACACCTGAAGCTTTCTTT.

Here the CDR3 DNA reads TGTGCCAGCAGGCCAGGGGGCCTGAACACTGAAGCTTTCTTT. Translation gives CASRPGGLNTEAFF. The V gene is TRBV27, the J gene TRBJ1-1, with 8 nucleotides matching TRBD1. The CDR3 runs to 14 residues. V shed 6 bases and J 0 bases; nucleotides not matched to a gene: 3. Germline V CDR1 and CDR2: MNHEY, SMNVEV (reference sequence).

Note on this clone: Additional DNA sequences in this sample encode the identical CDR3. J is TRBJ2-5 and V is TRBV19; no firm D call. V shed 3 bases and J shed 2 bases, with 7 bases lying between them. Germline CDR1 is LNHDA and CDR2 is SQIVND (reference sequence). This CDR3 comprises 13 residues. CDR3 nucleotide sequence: TGTGCCAGTAGTATTAGTAGGCAAGAGACCCAGTACTTC. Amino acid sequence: CASSISRQETQYF.

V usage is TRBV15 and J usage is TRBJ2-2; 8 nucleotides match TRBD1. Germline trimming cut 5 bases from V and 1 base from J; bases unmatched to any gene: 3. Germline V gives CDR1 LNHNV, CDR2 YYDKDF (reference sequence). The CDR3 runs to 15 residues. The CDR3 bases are TGTGCCACCAGCGGTGGACAGGGGAACACCGGGGAGCTGTTTTTT. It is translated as CATSGGQGNTGELFF.

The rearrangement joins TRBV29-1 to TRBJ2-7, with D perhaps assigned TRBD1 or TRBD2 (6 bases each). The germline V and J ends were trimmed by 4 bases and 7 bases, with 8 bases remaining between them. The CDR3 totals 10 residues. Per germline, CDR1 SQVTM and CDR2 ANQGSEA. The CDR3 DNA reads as TGCAGCGTTGGGAGGGGGGAGCAGTACTTC. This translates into CSVGRGEQYF.

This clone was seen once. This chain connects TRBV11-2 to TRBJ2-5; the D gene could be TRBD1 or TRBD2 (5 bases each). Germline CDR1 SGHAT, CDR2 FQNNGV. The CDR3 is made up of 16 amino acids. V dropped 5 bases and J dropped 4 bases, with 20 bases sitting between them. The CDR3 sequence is CASSPARGPRGETQYF. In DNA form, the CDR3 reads TGTGCCAGCAGCCCAGCCCGGGGCCCGAGGGGAGAGACCCAGTACTTC.

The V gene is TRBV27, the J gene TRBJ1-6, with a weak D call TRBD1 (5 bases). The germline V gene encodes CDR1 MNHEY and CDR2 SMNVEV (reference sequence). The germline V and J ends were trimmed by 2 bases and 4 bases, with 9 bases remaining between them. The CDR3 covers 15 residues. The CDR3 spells CASSLQGDYNSPLHF. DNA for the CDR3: TGTGCCAGCAGTTTACAGGGAGATTATAATTCACCCCTCCACTTT.

DNA of the CDR3: TGTGCCAGCAGCTTAAACAGGGAATCTGAAGCTTTCTTT. Translation gives CASSLNRESEAFF. This sequence joins TRBV7-9 and TRBJ1-1, with D possibly matching TRBD1 (6 bases). The germline V gene encodes CDR1 SEHNR and CDR2 FQNEAQ (reference sequence). Trimming cost V 2 bases and J 6 bases, with 10 bases left between them. This CDR3 comprises 13 residues.

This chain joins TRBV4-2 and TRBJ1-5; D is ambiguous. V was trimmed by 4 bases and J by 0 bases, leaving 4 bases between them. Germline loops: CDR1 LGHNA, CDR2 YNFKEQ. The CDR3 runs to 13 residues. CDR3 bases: TGTGCCAGCAGCCGTACTAGCAATCAGCCCCAGCATTTT. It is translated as CASSRTSNQPQHF.

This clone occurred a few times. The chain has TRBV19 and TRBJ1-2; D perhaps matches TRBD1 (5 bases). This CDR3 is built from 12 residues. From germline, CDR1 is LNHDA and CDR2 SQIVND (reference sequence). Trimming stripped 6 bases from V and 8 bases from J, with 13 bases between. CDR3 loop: CASRVDGTGYTF. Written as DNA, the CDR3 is TGTGCCAGTAGGGTGGACGGGACGGGCTACACCTTC.